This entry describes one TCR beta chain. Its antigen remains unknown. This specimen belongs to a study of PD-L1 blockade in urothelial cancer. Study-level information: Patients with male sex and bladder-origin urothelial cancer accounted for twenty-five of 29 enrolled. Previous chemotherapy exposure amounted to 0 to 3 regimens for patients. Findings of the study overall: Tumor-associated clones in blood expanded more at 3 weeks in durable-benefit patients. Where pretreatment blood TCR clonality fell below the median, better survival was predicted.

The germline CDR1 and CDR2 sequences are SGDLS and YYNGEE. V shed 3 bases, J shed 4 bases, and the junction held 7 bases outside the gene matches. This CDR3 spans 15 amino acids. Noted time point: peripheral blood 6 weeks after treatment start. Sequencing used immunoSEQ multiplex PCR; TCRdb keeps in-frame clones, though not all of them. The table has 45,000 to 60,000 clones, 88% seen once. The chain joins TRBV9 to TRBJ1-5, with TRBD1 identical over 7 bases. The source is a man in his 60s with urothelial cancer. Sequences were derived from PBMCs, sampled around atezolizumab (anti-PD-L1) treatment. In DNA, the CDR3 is TGTGCCAGCAGCGCTTCCGGGACAGCAAATCAGCCCCAGCATTTT. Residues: CASSASGTANQPQHF.